This T cell receptor beta chain derives from a study of OX40 agonist ivuxolimab in advanced cancers. Looking at the study overall: Participants could have had prior anti-PD-1, anti-PD-L1 or anti-CTLA-4 therapy, and 40% had some. Three patients got partial responses; one had hepatocellular carcinoma and two had cutaneous melanoma. Study-level findings and limits: Partial responders dosed at 0.1-3.0 mg/kg displayed clonal expansion ranking among the lowest.

J lost 5 bases, V lost 5 bases, and 9 bases had no gene match. The CDR3 is made up of 15 amino acids. Germline loops: CDR1 SGHTA, CDR2 FQGNSA. Concerning this clone: Antigen unknown.

Some clones are missing from TCRdb's copy, which holds only in-frame ones; the method was immunoSEQ multiplex PCR. The sample has some 60,000 clones; around 83% are singletons. This sequence originates from an adult with an advanced solid tumor such as melanoma, head and neck, liver or kidney cancer. The chain employs TRBV7-2 and TRBJ2-5, with TRBD1 matching 9 bases. The material sequenced was CD4+ or CD8+ T cells sorted from blood, taken in a trial of the OX40 agonist ivuxolimab. DNA for the CDR3: TGTGCCAGCAGCAGCCAGGGACAGGGTGGGGAGACCCAGTACTTC. Encoded protein: CASSSQGQGGETQYF.